This entry describes one T cell receptor beta chain. Investigators reverse transcribed all isolated RNA, so they sequenced expressed TCRB transcripts. Here immunoSEQ multiplex PCR was the method, and the copy in TCRdb shows in-frame clones only, minus some. The sample includes 200,000 to 250,000 clones, about a tenth of them seen just once. The length of the CDR3 is 13 residues. V lost 0 bases to trimming and J lost 4 bases, with 9 bases between them. Germline CDR1 is GTSNPN and CDR2 is SVGIG (reference sequence). The record originates from a study of beta chain features in type 1 diabetes. This clonotype was sampled from a young man in good health. The chain combines TRBV30 with TRBJ1-1, with unresolved D. The sequencing input was central memory CD4+ T cells from blood. In DNA form, the CDR3 reads TGTGCCTGGAGTGTTTCAGGACGCACTGAAGCTTTCTTT. The encoded protein is CAWSVSGRTEAFF.